The T cell receptor beta chain described here comes from a study of CD8+CD57+ T cells in acquired aplastic anemia. The study profiled TCR beta VDJ and CDR3 using genomic DNA as template. MiXCR, run by TCRdb on the reads, gives a single entry per CDR3 protein. The table has about 81,000 distinct CDR3 sequences, approximately 46% seen once; the top ten hold about 66%. Germline lookup yields CDR1 KGHDR and CDR2 SFDVKD. The J segment lost 5 bases and the V segment lost 3 bases, leaving 1 base of the junction unmatched. The CDR3 consists of 15 residues. This clonotype was seen ten or more times. The sample taken for sequencing was sorted CD4+, CD8+, or CD8+CD57+ T cells (not recorded which) from PBMCs. This clonotype was sampled from a human donor in good health, serving as a control. The chain joins TRBV24-1 to TRBJ2-1; 12 nucleotides line up with TRBD2. The CDR3 bases are TGTGCCACCAGTGATCGGACTAGCGGGGACAATGAGCAGTTCTTC. Protein: CATSDRTSGDNEQFF.